This TCR beta chain was found in a study of technical replicates of blood from several donors. V dropped 3 bases and J dropped 7; count of bases not matched to a gene: 19. The CDR3 sequence is 20 residues long. Germline V gene sequence: CDR1 ENHRY, CDR2 SYGVKD. TCRdb's copy holds only in-frame clones and misses some; the assay was immunoSEQ multiplex PCR. Here the sample spans more than 65,000 clones, roughly 93% being singletons. The rearrangement uses TRBV10-3 and TRBJ1-5, with 12 positions matching TRBD1. The sequence was obtained from a human donor in good health. The sample was T cells isolated from PBMCs. In nucleotides, the CDR3 is TGTGCCATCAGTGAAGGATTGGGACAGGGGGCGCGGGGGTCCGGGCAGCCCCAGCATTTT. Translating gives CAISEGLGQGARGSGQPQHF.